This passage covers 7 T cell receptor beta chains from one sample sequenced in a study of T cells expressing NK-cell markers. Reprocessing the 5' RACE reads, TCRdb reports a single entry for every CDR3 protein and omits DNA. The sample includes around 180,000 distinct CDR3 sequences. The sample comprised blood T cells: a sorted CD56 or NKG2C T cell subset, CD4+ or CD8+ T cells, or bulk PBMC T cells (not recorded which). These receptors all come from a man aged 18-75 years in good health.

V usage is TRBV5-1 and J usage is TRBJ2-3; TCRdb lists TRBD2, though no DNA is available to test this call. The CDR3 loop spans 18 amino acids. Germline V lookup: CDR1 SGHRS, CDR2 YFSETQ. This CDR3 is CASSLSGTSGAWGDTQYF.

This rearrangement joins TRBV4-1 to TRBJ2-5; TCRdb selects TRBD1, and the lack of DNA leaves this call unchecked. The CDR3 length is 16 residues. Looked up from germline, CDR1 is MGHRA and CDR2 is YSYEKL. The CDR3 here is CASSPYPGQGAETQYF.

The J gene is TRBJ2-7, the V gene TRBV5-5; TCRdb picks TRBD1, but there is no DNA to check that call. This CDR3 has 16 amino acids. Germline loops: CDR1 SGHKS, CDR2 YYEKEE (reference sequence). The CDR3 loop reads CASSWGDKGLMHEQYF.

This chain joins TRBV7-2 and TRBJ2-7; the D call of TRBD2 rests on TCRdb alone, since no DNA is present to check it. The germline V gene has CDR1 SGHTA and CDR2 FQGNSA. CDR3 length equals 16 residues. CDR3 amino acids: CASSLEGLAFSYEQYF.

The chain links TRBV6-5 to TRBJ2-5; the D call from TCRdb, TRBD2, cannot be confirmed without DNA. CDR1 is MNHEY and CDR2 is SVGAGI in the germline V gene. This CDR3 region has 16 residues. CDR3 region: CASSYLKRGGLETQYF.

The genes are TRBV29-1 and TRBJ2-3; lacking DNA, the TRBD1 call made by TCRdb goes unchecked. This CDR3 spans 15 amino acids. Germline values: CDR1 SQVTM, CDR2 ANQGSEA. The CDR3 is CSHGLGRRAADTQYF.

The V gene is TRBV4-2, the J gene TRBJ2-1; the TCRdb call, TRBD2, lacks DNA for checking. This CDR3 is 15 amino acids long. Germline CDR1 reads LGHNA; CDR2 reads YNFKEQ. CDR3 loop: CASSPAGQPYNEQFF.